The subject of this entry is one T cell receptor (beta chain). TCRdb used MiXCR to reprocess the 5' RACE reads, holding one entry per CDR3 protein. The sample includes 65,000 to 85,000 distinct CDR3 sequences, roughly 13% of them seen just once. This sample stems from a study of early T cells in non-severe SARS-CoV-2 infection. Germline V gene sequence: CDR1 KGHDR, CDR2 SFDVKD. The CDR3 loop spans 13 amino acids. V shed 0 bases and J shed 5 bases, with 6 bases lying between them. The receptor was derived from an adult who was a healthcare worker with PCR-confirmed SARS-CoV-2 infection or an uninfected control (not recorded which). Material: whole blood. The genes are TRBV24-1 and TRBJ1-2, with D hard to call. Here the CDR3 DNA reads TGTGCCACCAGTGATTTGAATTCATATGGCTACACCTTC. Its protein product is CATSDLNSYGYTF.